Reported below is one T cell receptor (beta chain). Its antigen is unidentified. This entry comes from a study of OX40 agonist ivuxolimab in advanced cancers. Whole-study context: Clinicians treated patients with ivuxolimab, an agonistic anti-OX40 (CD134) antibody. Prior anti-PD-1, anti-PD-L1 or anti-CTLA-4 therapy did not bar entry, and about 40% had some.

Study results and limitations: No determination was made of the antigen specificity of the expanded peripheral T cells.

Trimming cost V 2 bases and J 8 bases, with 6 bases left between them. The length of the CDR3 is 12 residues. The germline V gene encodes CDR1 SGHAT and CDR2 FQNNGV. This table comes from immunoSEQ multiplex PCR, and its TCRdb copy is limited to in-frame clones, with some not included. The sample holds about 73,000 clones, 85% to 90% seen once. The sequenced sample was CD4+ or CD8+ T cells sorted from blood, obtained in a trial of the OX40 agonist ivuxolimab. This sequence originates from an adult with an advanced solid tumor such as melanoma, head and neck, liver or kidney cancer. V gene TRBV11-2 combines with J gene TRBJ1-4, with unresolved D. The CDR3: CASSLFREKLFF. CDR3 bases: TGTGCCAGCAGCTTATTCAGGGAAAAACTGTTTTTT.